Listed below are T cell receptor beta chains from one sample, sequenced in a study of TIL therapy for anti-PD-1-resistant metastatic lung cancer. Profiled with immunoSEQ multiplex PCR; TCRdb holds only in-frame clones, not every one. This sample yields approximately 87,000 clones, of which roughly 65% are seen a single time; roughly 9.8% belongs to the top ten. Sample: tumor tissue, taken at baseline. The source is a person between 30 and 79 years old with non-small cell lung cancer. The CDR3 runs from the conserved cysteine through the conserved F or W. Fields, in order: CDR3 protein, CDR3 DNA, clone size, J gene, V gene, D gene. D genes are given only for firm matches. Clone size, where shown, is once, few, many, or a class for clones that have expanded.

CDR3: CASSPPGGPITETQYF
DNA: TGTGCCAGCTCACCACCAGGGGGACCCATCACGGAGACCCAGTACTTC
size: -
J: TRBJ2-5
V: TRBV18
D: -

CDR3: CASSQDTSGSWAKNIQYF
DNA: TGTGCCAGCAGCCAAGATACTAGCGGGAGTTGGGCCAAAAACATTCAGTACTTC
size: few
J: TRBJ2-4
V: TRBV3-1/TRBV3-2
D: TRBD2

CDR3: CASSSRAGDNEQFF
DNA: TGTGCCAGCAGCTCACGAGCGGGAGACAATGAGCAGTTCTTC
size: once
J: TRBJ2-1
V: TRBV7-2
D: TRBD2

CDR3: CASSNRHGASEQYF
DNA: TGTGCCAGTAGTAATCGACACGGGGCGTCCGAGCAGTACTTC
size: few
J: TRBJ2-7
V: TRBV19
D: -

CDR3: CASRQRNTEAFF
DNA: TGTGCTAGCAGACAGAGGAACACTGAAGCTTTCTTT
size: -
J: TRBJ1-1
V: TRBV2
D: -

CDR3: CASSISRTGGGQPQHF
DNA: TGTGCCAGTAGTATTTCCCGGACAGGGGGTGGACAGCCCCAGCATTTT
size: -
J: TRBJ1-5
V: TRBV19
D: TRBD1

CDR3: CASSLPSTRSGGYTF
DNA: TGCGCCAGCAGCTTACCCTCCACCCGATCAGGTGGCTACACCTTC
size: -
J: TRBJ1-2
V: TRBV5-1
D: -

CDR3: CASSSSGRSYNEQFF
DNA: TGTGCCAGCAGCTCTAGCGGGAGGTCCTACAATGAGCAGTTCTTC
size: -
J: TRBJ2-1
V: TRBV7-9
D: TRBD2

CDR3: CASGSGSLNEQYF
DNA: TGTGCCAGCGGTAGCGGGAGTCTCAACGAGCAGTACTTC
size: few
J: TRBJ2-7
V: TRBV7-2
D: TRBD2

CDR3: CASSQSSYEQYF
DNA: TGTGCCAGCAGCCAAAGTTCCTACGAGCAGTACTTC
size: -
J: TRBJ2-7
V: TRBV11-2
D: -

CDR3: CASSYPQKHKGYGYTF
DNA: TGTGCCAGCAGTTACCCACAAAAACATAAGGGGTATGGCTACACCTTC
size: few
J: TRBJ1-2
V: TRBV6-6
D: -

CDR3: CASSRTGAKNYGYTF
DNA: TGTGCCAGCAGCCGGACAGGGGCGAAAAACTATGGCTACACCTTC
size: -
J: TRBJ1-2
V: TRBV19
D: TRBD1

CDR3: CASRPGTGETVFMNTEAFF
DNA: TGTGCCAGCAGGCCCGGGACAGGGGAGACAGTGTTCATGAACACTGAAGCTTTCTTT
size: -
J: TRBJ1-1
V: TRBV5-6
D: TRBD1

CDR3: CASSLRQASYEQYF
DNA: TGTGCCAGCAGTCTAAGACAGGCGTCCTACGAGCAGTACTTC
size: -
J: TRBJ2-7
V: TRBV2
D: -

CDR3: CASSQEFESLYRETGNTIYF
DNA: TGTGCCAGCAGCCAAGAGTTTGAAAGTCTGTACAGGGAAACTGGAAACACCATATATTTT
size: -
J: TRBJ1-3
V: TRBV3-1/TRBV3-2
D: -

CDR3: CASSPGRNTDTQYF
DNA: TGTGCCAGCAGTCCCGGACGGAACACAGATACGCAGTATTTT
size: -
J: TRBJ2-3
V: TRBV11-3
D: -

CDR3: CASRTIVPGVEKLFF
DNA: TGTGCCAGCAGGACTATAGTGCCGGGGGTTGAAAAACTGTTTTTT
size: -
J: TRBJ1-4
V: TRBV6-4
D: -

CDR3: CASSPFRGPDTQYF
DNA: TGTGCCAGCAGCCCCTTTAGGGGCCCAGATACGCAGTATTTT
size: -
J: TRBJ2-3
V: TRBV9
D: -

CDR3: CASSPPPGRSSTDTQYF
DNA: TGCGCCAGCAGCCCCCCGCCAGGCCGTTCTAGCACAGATACGCAGTATTTT
size: -
J: TRBJ2-3
V: TRBV4-1
D: -

CDR3: CASSSDMDTQYF
DNA: TGTGCCAGCAGCTCCGATATGGATACGCAGTATTTT
size: -
J: TRBJ2-3
V: TRBV7-9
D: -

CDR3: CASSQLPPLALGHKNIQYF
DNA: TGTGCCAGCAGCCAACTGCCGCCACTAGCCCTAGGCCACAAAAACATTCAGTACTTC
size: -
J: TRBJ2-4
V: TRBV14
D: -

CDR3: CASGGGMSTEAFF
DNA: TGTGCCAGCGGGGGGGGGATGAGCACTGAAGCTTTCTTT
size: -
J: TRBJ1-1
V: TRBV7-9
D: -

CDR3: CASSPLAGGPHIQYF
DNA: TGTGCCAGCAGTCCATTAGCGGGAGGGCCACACATTCAGTACTTC
size: -
J: TRBJ2-4
V: TRBV28
D: TRBD2

CDR3: CASSLGTRGPYNEQFF
DNA: TGCGCCAGCAGCTTGGGTACGCGGGGGCCCTACAATGAGCAGTTCTTC
size: -
J: TRBJ2-1
V: TRBV5-1
D: -

CDR3: CATGSSRVSYEQYF
DNA: TGTGCCACAGGGAGCTCCCGAGTCTCCTACGAGCAGTACTTC
size: -
J: TRBJ2-7
V: TRBV7-2
D: -

CDR3: CASSLDIRHNEQFF
DNA: TGTGCCAGCAGCTTAGATATACGGCACAATGAGCAGTTCTTC
size: few
J: TRBJ2-1
V: TRBV11-3
D: -

CDR3: CASNLLRGNQPQHF
DNA: TGCGCCAGCAACTTGCTCAGGGGAAATCAGCCCCAGCATTTT
size: -
J: TRBJ1-5
V: TRBV23-1
D: -

CDR3: CASSFPGFMEQFF
DNA: TGTGCCAGTAGTTTCCCTGGGTTCATGGAGCAGTTCTTC
size: -
J: TRBJ2-1
V: TRBV19
D: -

CDR3: CASRPTSGIRPHYEQYF
DNA: TGTGCCAGCAGGCCGACTAGCGGGATACGTCCCCACTACGAGCAGTACTTC
size: many
J: TRBJ2-7
V: TRBV2
D: TRBD2

CDR3: CASSPGQGSVQPQHF
DNA: TGTGCCAGCAGCCCCGGACAGGGTTCGGTTCAGCCCCAGCATTTT
size: -
J: TRBJ1-5
V: TRBV9
D: TRBD1

CDR3: CASSESRGPSGSDGDEQFF
DNA: TGCGCCAGCAGTGAGTCTAGGGGGCCAAGCGGGAGTGATGGCGATGAGCAGTTCTTC
size: few
J: TRBJ2-1
V: TRBV10-2
D: -

CDR3: CASSPGLAGPSYEQYF
DNA: TGTGCCAGCAGTCCGGGACTAGCGGGGCCCTCCTACGAGCAGTACTTC
size: few
J: TRBJ2-7
V: TRBV6-2/TRBV6-3
D: TRBD2

CDR3: CASSPWTGGNEQYF
DNA: TGTGCCAGCAGTCCCTGGACAGGTGGAAACGAGCAGTACTTC
size: -
J: TRBJ2-7
V: TRBV6-5
D: TRBD1

CDR3: CASSLTPGYNEQFF
DNA: TGTGCCAGCAGCTTAACGCCTGGCTACAATGAGCAGTTCTTC
size: -
J: TRBJ2-1
V: TRBV7-3
D: -

CDR3: CASSLGLAGDTQYF
DNA: TGTGCCAGCAGCTTAGGACTAGCGGGAGATACGCAGTATTTT
size: -
J: TRBJ2-3
V: TRBV11-2
D: TRBD2

CDR3: CASSPSIGRSSYNEQFF
DNA: TGTGCCAGCTCACCATCAATTGGGAGAAGCTCCTACAATGAGCAGTTCTTC
size: -
J: TRBJ2-1
V: TRBV18
D: -

CDR3: CASRGLPHGYTF
DNA: TGTGCCAGCCGGGGGTTACCCCATGGCTACACCTTC
size: -
J: TRBJ1-2
V: TRBV28
D: -

CDR3: CASSLGLMGKGFF
DNA: TGTGCCAGCAGCTTGGGACTGATGGGGAAGGGGTTCTTC
size: -
J: TRBJ2-1
V: TRBV5-8
D: -

CDR3: CASSRTSKSYEQYF
DNA: TGTGCCAGCAGTCGGACTAGCAAATCCTACGAGCAGTACTTC
size: -
J: TRBJ2-7
V: TRBV9
D: TRBD2

CDR3: CASSLDGPTGSPLHF
DNA: TGCGCCAGCAGCTTGGATGGCCCCACTGGTTCACCCCTCCACTTT
size: -
J: TRBJ1-6
V: TRBV5-1
D: -

CDR3: CASSPGTGGYEQYF
DNA: TGTGCCAGCAGCCCCGGGACAGGGGGTTACGAGCAGTACTTC
size: -
J: TRBJ2-7
V: TRBV11-2
D: TRBD1

CDR3: CASSAGQGWVSTF
DNA: TGCGCCAGCAGCGCAGGACAGGGTTGGGTCTCCACCTTC
size: -
J: TRBJ1-2
V: TRBV5-1
D: TRBD1

CDR3: CASSFAGGGVDTQYF
DNA: TGTGCCAGCAGTTTCGCGGGAGGCGGGGTAGATACGCAGTATTTT
size: few
J: TRBJ2-3
V: TRBV28
D: TRBD2

CDR3: CASSQSKNIQYF
DNA: TGTGCCAGCAGCCAATCCAAAAACATTCAGTACTTC
size: -
J: TRBJ2-4
V: TRBV3-1/TRBV3-2
D: -

CDR3: CASSQDLAGVGETQYF
DNA: TGTGCCAGCAGCCAAGATCTAGCGGGGGTGGGAGAGACCCAGTACTTC
size: -
J: TRBJ2-5
V: TRBV3-1/TRBV3-2
D: TRBD2

CDR3: CASRVRGNTEAFF
DNA: TGCGCCAGCAGGGTACGGGGGAACACTGAAGCTTTCTTT
size: -
J: TRBJ1-1
V: TRBV10-1
D: -

CDR3: CASSLEGIWQPQHF
DNA: TGCGCCAGCAGCTTGGAGGGGATATGGCAGCCCCAGCATTTT
size: -
J: TRBJ1-5
V: TRBV5-1
D: -

CDR3: CATSKGARQGNYGYTF
DNA: TGTGCCACCAGCAAAGGTGCGCGACAGGGGAACTATGGCTACACCTTC
size: -
J: TRBJ1-2
V: TRBV15
D: TRBD1

CDR3: CASSLVWAGTDTQYF
DNA: TGCGCCAGCAGCTTGGTGTGGGCAGGCACAGATACGCAGTATTTT
size: -
J: TRBJ2-3
V: TRBV5-1
D: -

CDR3: CAWRRGPNEQFF
DNA: TGTGCCTGGAGGAGGGGGCCCAATGAGCAGTTCTTC
size: -
J: TRBJ2-1
V: TRBV30
D: TRBD1

CDR3: CASSLEGDGWAPQHF
DNA: TGTGCCAGCAGCTTAGAAGGGGACGGGTGGGCGCCCCAGCATTTT
size: -
J: TRBJ1-5
V: TRBV7-8
D: -

CDR3: CSVAWGNSNQPQHF
DNA: TGCAGCGTTGCATGGGGCAATAGCAATCAGCCCCAGCATTTT
size: -
J: TRBJ1-5
V: TRBV29-1
D: -

CDR3: CASSDGTGDSPLHF
DNA: TGCGCCAGCAGCGATGGGACAGGAGATTCACCCCTCCACTTT
size: -
J: TRBJ1-6
V: TRBV5-1
D: TRBD1

CDR3: CAWSVRGGGTKNIQYF
DNA: TGTGCCTGGAGTGTACGAGGGGGGGGGACCAAAAACATTCAGTACTTC
size: -
J: TRBJ2-4
V: TRBV30
D: -

CDR3: CASQTRETQYF
DNA: TGTGCCAGCCAGACCCGGGAGACCCAGTACTTC
size: -
J: TRBJ2-5
V: TRBV7-9
D: -

CDR3: CASSPGRWNFPLHF
DNA: TGTGCCAGCAGTCCGGGACGGTGGAATTTTCCCCTCCACTTT
size: -
J: TRBJ1-6
V: TRBV27
D: -

CDR3: CASSLGDSYEQYF
DNA: TGTGCCAGCAGTTTGGGGGACTCCTACGAGCAGTACTTC
size: -
J: TRBJ2-7
V: TRBV12-3/TRBV12-4
D: -

CDR3: CASSYGMGGKYEQYF
DNA: TGTGCCAGCAGTTACGGGATGGGCGGGAAATACGAGCAGTACTTC
size: -
J: TRBJ2-7
V: TRBV6-5
D: -

CDR3: CASSLASGRPGELFF
DNA: TGTGCCAGCAGCTTGGCTAGCGGGCGTCCCGGGGAGCTGTTTTTT
size: few
J: TRBJ2-2
V: TRBV5-5
D: TRBD2

CDR3: CASSPKIAGGADTQYF
DNA: TGTGCCAGCAGCCCGAAGATAGCGGGAGGGGCAGATACGCAGTATTTT
size: -
J: TRBJ2-3
V: TRBV7-2
D: TRBD2